The clone carrying this T cell receptor (beta chain) was detected many times. The data stem from a study of molecular identifiers for immune sequencing clone quantification. TCRdb processed the PCR reads anew with MiXCR; each CDR3 protein has one entry. The repertoire holds 90,000 or so distinct CDR3 sequences, with 21% as singletons. Germline CDR1 and CDR2: LGHNA and YSLEER. This CDR3 has 16 residues. The trim removed 0 bases at V and 2 bases at J, leaving 3 bases unmatched. Material: naive CD8+ T cells from blood, with Jurkat cell RNA spiked in. The subset here: FACS-sorted CD8+CD4-CCR7+CD45RA+ naive T cells. The V and J genes are TRBV4-3 and TRBJ1-3; 8 positions agree with TRBD1. The sequence was obtained from a human donor in good health. Some libraries in this study had Jurkat cell RNA spiked in. The CDR3, as DNA: TGCGCCAGCAGCCAAGATAACAGGGGGGCTGGAAACACCATATATTTT. Its protein product is CASSQDNRGAGNTIYF.